Listed here is a single T cell receptor beta chain. The sample originates from a study of control samples from healthy donors and cancer patients. Clones were sequenced by immunoSEQ multiplex PCR, and TCRdb holds only the in-frame ones, with some missing. Of tens of thousands of clones listed, approximately 89% are singletons. CDR3 length equals 11 residues. Germline CDR1 is MNHNS and CDR2 is SASEGT. Trimming left V 1 base short and J 11 bases short, with 7 bases between. What was sequenced was PBMCs. This chain links TRBV6-1 with TRBJ2-3, with D possibly being TRBD2 (5 bases). The TCR sequence derives from a man aged 55-75 years with colorectal cancer. CDR3 region: CASSEVAGQYF. CDR3 coding DNA: TGTGCCAGCAGTGAAGTGGCGGGGCAGTATTTT.